This TCR beta chain is from a study of Graves' ophthalmopathy and Graves' hyperthyroidism. Every ophthalmopathy donor presented moderate-to-severe activity, CAS ≥3, NOSPECS ≥4 and duration under 3 months. An approximately 10 ml volume of fresh peripheral blood provided the PBMCs. CDR1 and CDR2 (germline): SEHNR, FQNEAQ (reference sequence). The CDR3 totals 14 residues. The V and J ends lost 2 bases and 4 bases respectively, with 12 bases between them. Whole-study findings and limits: Blood also harbored most expanded thyroid clonotypes above 0.001 frequency. The model predicted progression of ophthalmopathy with a sensitivity of roughly 70%, and its specificity was approximately 77%.

Using RNA transcripts, the TCR beta CDR3 regions were amplified. First-round RT-PCR employed HTBI primers, with a second-round multiplex PCR after it. TCRdb fed the multiplex PCR reads into MiXCR, producing one record per CDR3 protein. The table shows about 370,000 distinct CDR3 sequences, with about 18% occurring only once. This clonotype was picked up many times. Its specificity is not known. The sample was peripheral blood. This receptor was obtained from a woman in her late teens or twenties with Graves' ophthalmopathy. The chain uses TRBV7-9 and TRBJ2-7; maybe TRBD1 (6 bases). The CDR3 DNA sequence: TGTGCCAGCAGCTTAACCTGGACAGAATACGAGCAGTACTTC. It codes for CASSLTWTEYEQYF. Looking up the rest from reference TRBV7-9 and TRBJ2-7 gives the full variable domain: DTGVSQNPRHKITKRGQNVTFRCDPISEHNRLYWYRQTLGQGPEFLTYFQNEAQLEKSRLLSDRFSAERPKGSFSTLEIQRTEQGDSAMYLCASSLTWTEYEQYFGPGTRLTVT.